Listed here are 21 T cell receptor beta chains from one sample, sequenced in a study of shared clonotypes between healthy human individuals. TCRdb's table, derived via immunoSEQ multiplex PCR, lists solely in-frame clones and lacks some. The sample lists over 950,000 clones, 77% occurring once. The sequenced sample consisted of memory CD4+ T cells from PBMCs. Subset indicated: CD45RA-negative fraction. All receptors derive from a man aged 18 to 35 in good health. Some clones in this sample may be carry-over from other donors' samples.

The gene calls are TRBV4-1 and TRBJ2-3, with D possibly TRBD1 on 5 matching bases. Germline V gene sequence: CDR1 MGHRA, CDR2 YSYEKL. CDR3 size: 16 residues. Between the trimmed V and J ends, which lost 2 bases and 1 base, there was a span of 13 bases. CDR3 protein: CASSQFTGPGTDTQYF. As DNA, the CDR3 is TGCGCCAGCAGCCAATTTACAGGACCGGGCACAGATACGCAGTATTTT.

This chain joins TRBV5-1 and TRBJ2-2; no firm D call. This CDR3 is 15 amino acids long. The V and J ends lost 0 bases and 4 bases respectively, with 10 bases between them. Germline-derived CDR1 and CDR2 are SGHRS and YFSETQ. Here the CDR3 reads CASSLAWVVTGELFF. CDR3 nucleotide sequence: TGCGCCAGCAGCTTGGCCTGGGTGGTCACCGGGGAGCTGTTTTTT. Filled out from reference TRBV5-1 and TRBJ2-2, the complete variable domain reads KAGVTQTPRYLIKTRGQQVTLSCSPISGHRSVSWYQQTPGQGLQFLFEYFSETQRNKGNFPGRFSGRQFSNSRSEMNVSTLELGDSALYLCASSLAWVVTGELFFGEGSRLTVL.

This clone was counted a few times. J is TRBJ2-5 and V is TRBV11-2; weak D call: TRBD2 (5 bases). Germline loops: CDR1 SGHAT, CDR2 FQNNGV. Trimming pared 0 bases from V and 7 bases from J, leaving 18 bases between. The CDR3 totals 16 residues. The CDR3 sequence is CASSLDKNLARGTQYF. For the CDR3, the DNA is TGTGCCAGCAGCTTAGATAAGAACCTAGCCCGGGGGACCCAGTACTTC. Drawing the rest from reference TRBV11-2 and TRBJ2-5, the complete variable domain is EAGVAQSPRYKIIEKRQSVAFWCNPISGHATLYWYQQILGQGPKLLIQFQNNGVVDDSQLPKDRFSAERLKGVDSTLKIQPAKLEDSAVYLCASSLDKNLARGTQYFGPGTRLLVL.

This chain connects TRBV27 to TRBJ2-5; TRBD1 is a possible D gene (5 bases). CDR3 length equals 15 residues. V was trimmed by 5 bases and J by 5 bases, leaving 18 bases between them. The V gene's germline CDR1 is MNHEY and CDR2 SMNVEV (reference sequence). The CDR3 sequence: CASSGPTVGVETQYF. The CDR3 nucleotides read TGTGCCAGCAGTGGGCCGACAGTGGGCGTGGAGACCCAGTACTTC.

V gene TRBV7-6 combines with J gene TRBJ2-5; tentatively, D is TRBD1 (6 bases). Trimming removed 2 bases at V and 5 bases at J, with 12 bases between. This CDR3 contains 14 residues. From germline, CDR1 is SGHVS and CDR2 FNYEAQ. This chain's CDR3 is CASSLNRALETQYF. In nucleotides, the CDR3 is TGTGCCAGCAGCTTAAACAGGGCCCTGGAGACCCAGTACTTC. The full variable domain, with the rest looked up from reference TRBV7-6 and TRBJ2-5, is GAGVSQSPRYKVTKRGQDVALRCDPISGHVSLYWYRQALGQGPEFLTYFNYEAQQDKSGLPNDRFSAERPEGSISTLTIQRTEQRDSAMYRCASSLNRALETQYFGPGTRLLVL.

As regards this clone: This sample includes further DNA sequences coding for the same CDR3. The genes are TRBV2 and TRBJ1-1; the match to TRBD1 covers 7 bases. V lost 3 bases to trimming and J lost 5 bases; unmatched junction nucleotides: 3. The germline V gene encodes CDR1 SNHLY and CDR2 FYNNEI. The CDR3 runs 13 residues. CDR3 loop: CASSEEQGTEAFF. CDR3 nucleotide sequence: TGTGCCAGCAGTGAGGAACAGGGGACTGAAGCTTTCTTT.

The CDR3 spells CASSPQSTGYTYTIYF. CDR3 DNA sequence: TGTGCCAGCAGCCCCCAAAGTACAGGGTACACATACACCATATATTTT. The chain is built from TRBV4-2 and TRBJ1-3, with D maybe TRBD1 (6 bases). The CDR3 is 16 amino acids. Trimming removed 4 bases at V and 8 bases at J, with 21 bases between. CDR1 is LGHNA, CDR2 YNFKEQ, per germline.

With regard to this clone: A single base separates this from a much larger clone, so it may be a read error. Other DNA sequences in the same sample also yield this CDR3. The chain's CDR3 is CASSLSGSGYNEQFF. CDR3 coding DNA: TGTGCCAGCAGCCTTAGCGGGAGCGGGTACAATGAGCAGTTCTTC. The chain links TRBV7-2 to TRBJ2-1; 9 nucleotides match TRBD2. There are 15 residues in the CDR3. The V segment lost 5 bases and the J segment 4 bases; nucleotides outside the gene matches: 6. Germline V gene data show CDR1 as SGHTA and CDR2 as FQGNSA.

The chain joins TRBV6-4 to TRBJ2-1; D ambiguous. Per the germline V gene, CDR1 is MRHNA and CDR2 is SNTAGT. Deletions cut 0 bases from V and 13 bases from J, with 13 bases between. The CDR3 length is 13 residues. The CDR3 loop reads CASSDSYSRRQFF. The CDR3 DNA reads as TGTGCCAGCAGTGACTCTTACAGCAGGAGACAGTTCTTC.

This chain joins TRBV5-1 and TRBJ2-5; 14 bases map to TRBD2. Trimming removed 4 bases from V and 5 bases from J; junction bases left unmatched: 7. Germline loops: CDR1 SGHRS, CDR2 YFSETQ. The CDR3 is 16 residues long. The CDR3 nucleotides are TGCGCCAGCAGCCAGGGACTAGCGGGAGATTTGGAGACCCAGTACTTC. It encodes CASSQGLAGDLETQYF.

The rearrangement links TRBV7-2 to TRBJ2-1; 8 bases are a match to TRBD2. Germline trimming cut 6 bases from V and 1 base from J; bases unmatched to any gene: 5. Germline V gives CDR1 SGHTA, CDR2 FQGNSA. The CDR3 totals 15 residues. CDR3 DNA: TGTGCCAGCAGTTCCCCGGGGGGGTCCTACAATGAGCAGTTCTTC. Translating it yields CASSSPGGSYNEQFF.

The chain uses TRBV18 and TRBJ2-1; 10 bases match TRBD2. Germline CDR1 KGHSH, CDR2 LQKENI. The junction had 6 bases not matched to a gene; V was cut back by 3 bases and J by 4 bases. This CDR3 contains 16 residues. CDR3 amino acids: CASSPPGTSVYNEQFF. The CDR3 DNA follows: TGTGCCAGCTCACCGCCCGGGACTAGCGTTTACAATGAGCAGTTCTTC.

On this clone: A single base separates this from a much larger clone, so it may be a read error. V and J are TRBV5-1 and TRBJ2-5; no reliable D call. The CDR3 consists of 12 residues. V was pared by 4 bases and J by 0 bases, with 4 bases between. The germline V gene has CDR1 SGHRS and CDR2 YFSETQ. CDR3 sequence (DNA): TGCGCCAGCAGCATGGACCAAGAGACCCAGTACTTC. Its protein product is CASSMDQETQYF. Full variable domain (outside the CDR3, taken from reference TRBV5-1 and TRBJ2-5): KAGVTQTPRYLIKTRGQQVTLSCSPISGHRSVSWYQQTPGQGLQFLFEYFSETQRNKGNFPGRFSGRQFSNSRSEMNVSTLELGDSALYLCASSMDQETQYFGPGTRLLVL.

The rearrangement links TRBV7-3 to TRBJ2-3, with a possible D match to TRBD1 (6 bases). The CDR3 sequence is 13 residues long. CDR1 and CDR2 (germline): SGHTA, FQGTGA. V lost 1 base and J 5 bases, leaving 7 bases between the germline ends. In nucleotides, the CDR3 is TGTGCCAGCAGCTTAAAGGGGGAAGATACGCAGTATTTT. It yields the protein CASSLKGEDTQYF.

With regard to this clone: A read error may account for a junction end that differs from germline. The rearrangement links TRBV7-2 to TRBJ1-5, with D unclear. Germline CDR1 reads SGHTA; CDR2 reads FQGNSA. CDR3 length equals 18 residues. Here the CDR3 reads CASSLVGDGKRGNQLQHF. CDR3 sequence (DNA): TGTGCCAGCAGCTTAGTGGGCGACGGAAAGAGAGGCAATCAGCTCCAGCATTTT.

The chain uses TRBV7-3 and TRBJ2-1; the match to TRBD2 covers 9 bases. This CDR3 is built from 15 residues. V lost 2 bases and J lost 2; bases outside the gene matches: 1. Germline V gene sequence: CDR1 SGHTA, CDR2 FQGTGA. This CDR3 is CASSLASGAYNEQFF. As DNA, the CDR3 is TGTGCCAGCAGCTTAGCTAGCGGGGCCTACAATGAGCAGTTCTTC. Combining the CDR3 with reference TRBV7-3 and TRBJ2-1 gives the whole variable domain GAGVSQTPSNKVTEKGKYVELRCDPISGHTALYWYRQSLGQGPEFLIYFQGTGAADDSGLPNDRFFAVRPEGSVSTLKIQRTERGDSAVYLCASSLASGAYNEQFFGPGTRLTVL.

The genes are TRBV11-2 and TRBJ2-5; 7 positions agree with TRBD1. J lost 1 base, V lost 4 bases, and 9 bases had no gene match. The germline V gene encodes CDR1 SGHAT and CDR2 FQNNGV. The CDR3 is made up of 16 amino acids. CDR3 nucleotides: TGTGCCAGCAGCTCCGGACAGGCCCCACTCCAAGAGACCCAGTACTTC. Translation: CASSSGQAPLQETQYF.

The rearrangement uses TRBV4-1 and TRBJ2-4; D remains unclear. The ends were cut back, 3 bases at V and 9 bases at J, with 12 bases in the middle. The length of the CDR3 is 13 residues. Germline lookup yields CDR1 MGHRA and CDR2 YSYEKL. Here the CDR3 DNA reads TGCGCCAGCAGCCACGCGACGGTTGGCATTCAGTACTTC. This encodes CASSHATVGIQYF.

The rearrangement links TRBV7-8 to TRBJ1-1; 9 nucleotides align to TRBD1. There are 15 residues in the CDR3. In germline, CDR1 is SGHVS, CDR2 FQNEAQ. V gave up 5 bases and J gave up 7 bases; unmatched junction bases: 11. CDR3 residues: CASSPNTGGLGEAFF. The CDR3 nucleotides read TGTGCCAGCAGCCCTAATACAGGGGGCCTGGGTGAAGCTTTCTTT.

About this clone itself: At the DNA level, this CDR3 is encoded by other sequences in the same sample as well. CDR3 nucleotides: TGTGCCAGCAGCCCCGGACAGGGAGAAGCAGATACGCAGTATTTT. It specifies CASSPGQGEADTQYF. V gene TRBV11-3 combines with J gene TRBJ2-3; 8 bases fit TRBD1. The CDR3 contains 15 residues. Unmatched junction bases numbered 8, after V lost 5 bases and J lost 4 bases. Germline V gene data show CDR1 as SGHNT and CDR2 as YENEEA. The full variable domain, its missing parts supplied by reference TRBV11-3 and TRBJ2-3, is EAGVVQSPRYKIIEKKQPVAFWCNPISGHNTLYWYLQNLGQGPELLIRYENEEAVDDSQLPKDRFSAERLKGVDSTLKIQPAELGDSAVYLCASSPGQGEADTQYFGPGTRLTVL.

The J gene is TRBJ2-3, the V gene TRBV28; 11 bases fit TRBD2. Germline V gene lookup returns CDR1 MDHEN and CDR2 SYDVKM. CDR3 size: 15 residues. Trimming cost V 2 bases and J 3 bases; bases outside gene matches: 1. The DNA of the CDR3 is TGTGCCAGCAGTTTAACTAGCGGGGGAACAGATACGCAGTATTTT. It yields the protein CASSLTSGGTDTQYF. The whole variable domain, filled in from reference TRBV28 and TRBJ2-3, reads DVKVTQSSRYLVKRTGEKVFLECVQDMDHENMFWYRQDPGLGLRLIYFSYDVKMKEKGDIPEGYSVSREKKERFSLILESASTNQTSMYLCASSLTSGGTDTQYFGPGTRLTVL.